The clone carrying this TCR beta chain showed up just once. The antigen is unknown. The assay was immunoSEQ multiplex PCR, and TCRdb's table has in-frame clones only and misses some. Here the sample spans over 45,000 clones, approximately 80% being singletons. The data belong to a study of a mutant IDH1 vaccine in newly diagnosed glioma. Time point: week 5, during vaccination. In the vaccine, a single dose held 300 ug of the mutant IDH1 20-mer peptide, along with topical imiquimod. Per germline, CDR1 SGHKS and CDR2 YYEKEE (reference sequence). Trimming left V 5 bases short and J 0 bases short, with 15 bases between. The length of the CDR3 is 16 residues.

This chain joins TRBV5-5 and TRBJ1-3; D not resolved. The specimen was PBMCs, collected from a glioma patient whose treatment included an IDH1 peptide vaccine. This sequence originates from a man aged 30 to 39 with glioma. The CDR3 loop reads CASRGGNSRSGNTIYF. CDR3 DNA sequence: TGTGCCAGCAGGGGCGGGAACAGCCGCTCTGGAAACACCATATATTTT. Looking up the rest from reference TRBV5-5 and TRBJ1-3 gives the full variable domain: DAGVTQSPTHLIKTRGQQVTLRCSPISGHKSVSWYQQVLGQGPQFIFQYYEKEERGRGNFPDRFSARQFPNYSSELNVNALLLGDSALYLCASRGGNSRSGNTIYFGEGSWLTVV.